This TCR beta chain was retrieved from a study of T cell responses to AZD1222 COVID-19 vaccine. Broader study findings: Clonal diversity was possibly underestimated; the donors were predominantly white British and more often female. Elevations in Spike-specific TCR breadth and depth followed administration of two AZD1222 doses.

CDR1 is SGHTA, CDR2 FQGTGA, per germline. V was pared by 5 bases and J by 4 bases, with 6 bases of the junction left unmatched. This CDR3 spans 16 amino acids. As concerns this clone: The antigen is not known.

TCRdb keeps only in-frame clones here, not all; method: immunoSEQ multiplex PCR. The data show some 130,000 clones, 90% to 95% seen once. This TCR derives from an adult in good health. The rearrangement uses TRBV7-3 and TRBJ2-1; 12 nucleotides agree with TRBD2. Sequenced material: peripheral blood, taken on day 0 of AZD1222 vaccination. CDR3 protein: CASSTGLAGPYNEQFF. DNA for the CDR3: TGTGCCAGCAGCACGGGACTAGCGGGTCCATACAATGAGCAGTTCTTC.